A single sample is the source of the 11 T cell receptor beta chains below, sequenced in a study of shared clonotypes between healthy human individuals (dated by TCRdb to 2019 to 2021). Library generation was performed with the immunoSEQ multiplex PCR assay. TCRdb mirrors the immuneACCESS table, restricted to in-frame sequences. Some clones are absent from its copies; in checked studies, under half trace to an unresolved V gene, and the reason for the others is unknown. In this sample the table shows 150,000 to 200,000 clones, 66% of which occur a single time. Of the sample, roughly a tenth is held by the ten largest clones. The material sequenced was memory CD4+ T cells sorted from blood. Interpreted using the paper, the cell subset or site label stands for: CD45RA-negative fraction. These receptors all stem from a man under 40 in good health.

V is TRBV11-2 and J is TRBJ2-7; D assignment may be TRBD1 or TRBD2 (5 bases each). Germline loops: CDR1 SGHAT, CDR2 FQNNGV. The CDR3 runs 15 residues. V was clipped by 5 bases and J by 2 bases, with 16 bases between them. CDR3 sequence reads: CASSRKWDQTYEQYF. The CDR3 nucleotides read TGTGCCAGCAGCCGAAAATGGGACCAAACCTACGAGCAGTACTTC.

The CDR3 DNA reads as TGTGCCAGCAGCTCTACTAGCGGGGGTGAAGAGACCCAGTACTTC. This translates into CASSSTSGGEETQYF. The J gene is TRBJ2-5, the V gene TRBV2, with 11 bases lining up with TRBD2. Germline CDR1 and CDR2: SNHLY and FYNNEI. The CDR3 contains 15 residues. Germline trimming cut 6 bases from V and 3 bases from J; bases unmatched to any gene: 6.

This rearrangement joins TRBV5-1 to TRBJ2-1; D unresolved. V was trimmed by 2 bases and J by 3 bases, leaving 27 bases between them. Germline V gives CDR1 SGHRS, CDR2 YFSETQ. CDR3 length: 20 residues. The CDR3 is CASSFPASPARLTNYNEQFF. The CDR3 coding sequence is TGCGCCAGCAGCTTCCCCGCGTCGCCCGCGCGGCTAACGAACTACAATGAGCAGTTCTTC.

V usage is TRBV6-5 and J usage is TRBJ2-3, with unresolved D. The germline gives CDR1 MNHEY, CDR2 SVGAGI. The length of the CDR3 is 14 residues. V was pared by 8 bases and J by 0 bases, with 12 bases between. CDR3 residues: CASGRSSSTDTQYF. For the CDR3, the DNA is TGTGCCAGCGGCAGGAGTTCTAGCACAGATACGCAGTATTTT.

The chain joins TRBV19 to TRBJ2-5, with D unresolved. CDR3 length: 13 residues. CDR1 and CDR2 from the germline V gene are LNHDA and SQIVND (reference sequence). V gave up 6 bases and J gave up 2 bases, with 10 bases separating them. This chain's CDR3 is CASSPTEQETQYF. CDR3 DNA sequence: TGTGCCAGTAGCCCAACAGAACAAGAGACCCAGTACTTC. The variable domain in full, completed from reference TRBV19 and TRBJ2-5, reads DGGITQSPKYLFRKEGQNVTLSCEQNLNHDAMYWYRQDPGQGLRLIYYSQIVNDFQKGDIAEGYSVSREKKESFPLTVTSAQKNPTAFYLCASSPTEQETQYFGPGTRLLVL.

The chain is built from TRBV28 and TRBJ2-7; D gene uncertain. CDR1 and CDR2 from the germline V gene are MDHEN and SYDVKM. This CDR3 region has 14 residues. The germline V and J ends were trimmed by 6 bases and 4 bases, with 16 bases remaining between them. CDR3 region: CASRYNPPRYEQYF. The CDR3 coding sequence is TGTGCCAGCAGATACAACCCCCCCCGTTACGAGCAGTACTTC.

This clone came up a few times. The rearrangement uses TRBV6-1 and TRBJ1-5, with D maybe TRBD1 (6 bases). Trimming took 4 bases from V and 5 from J, leaving 9 bases between them. This CDR3 is built from 13 residues. Per the germline V gene, CDR1 is MNHNS and CDR2 is SASEGT. CDR3 region: CASSGTADQPQHF. The DNA for the CDR3 is TGTGCCAGCAGTGGGACAGCCGATCAGCCCCAGCATTTT.

The V call is TRBV28, the J call TRBJ1-2; perhaps TRBD1 as D (5 bases). V was trimmed by 5 bases and J by 3 bases, leaving 13 bases between them. The CDR3 contains 14 residues. CDR1 is MDHEN, CDR2 SYDVKM, per germline. The CDR3 loop is CASSPGSFDYGYTF. The CDR3 coding sequence is TGTGCCAGCAGTCCAGGGAGTTTTGACTATGGCTACACCTTC.

J is TRBJ2-3 and V is TRBV7-2; tentative D call: TRBD2 (5 bases). The V and J ends lost 1 base and 3 bases respectively, with 14 bases between them. This CDR3 region has 16 residues. Germline V gene data show CDR1 as SGHTA and CDR2 as FQGNSA. The CDR3 here is CASSLERSVVTDTQYF. DNA of the CDR3: TGTGCCAGCAGCTTAGAGCGGTCCGTGGTTACAGATACGCAGTATTTT.

The chain is built from TRBV5-1 and TRBJ2-7; D is undetermined. Germline V gene sequence: CDR1 SGHRS, CDR2 YFSETQ. V gave up 5 bases and J gave up 2 bases, with 14 bases separating them. The CDR3 runs to 14 residues. This CDR3 reads CASSRTGHPYEQYF. The CDR3 DNA reads TGCGCCAGCAGTCGAACGGGCCACCCCTACGAGCAGTACTTC.

This clone was counted a single time. V gene TRBV29-1 combines with J gene TRBJ1-4; D remains unclear. Germline V gene sequence: CDR1 SQVTM, CDR2 ANQGSEA. V gave up 4 bases and J gave up 0 bases, with 9 bases separating them. The CDR3 length is 14 residues. CDR3 sequence: CSVGWGSTNEKLFF. The CDR3 DNA reads TGCAGCGTTGGATGGGGATCAACTAATGAAAAACTGTTTTTT.